Below, one T cell receptor (beta chain) is given with its context. The antigen is not known. This sample was taken from a study of OX40 agonist ivuxolimab in advanced cancers. Background on the study: With ivuxolimab, an agonistic anti-OX40 (CD134) antibody, patients were treated. Partial responses were achieved by three patients, of whom one had hepatocellular carcinoma and two had cutaneous melanoma.

CDR1 SGHRS and CDR2 YFSETQ come from the germline V gene. V was shortened by 0 bases and J by 6 bases, with 8 bases between the two germline ends. The length of the CDR3 is 13 residues. Sequencing used immunoSEQ multiplex PCR; TCRdb keeps in-frame clones, though not all of them. This repertoire shows roughly 92,000 clones, about 90% found once; its top ten account for approximately 9.3%. Overall study findings and caveats: Expanded clones belonging to CD8+ T cells outnumbered, on average, those of CD4+. What antigens the expanded peripheral T cells recognized was never established.

The sequence came from an adult with an advanced solid tumor such as melanoma, head and neck, liver or kidney cancer. The chain has TRBV5-1 and TRBJ2-3, with unresolved D. The input for sequencing was CD4+ or CD8+ T cells sorted from blood, taken in a trial of the OX40 agonist ivuxolimab. CDR3 in DNA: TGCGCCAGCAGCTTGGCTAGAGGTGATACGCAGTATTTT. As protein: CASSLARGDTQYF. Variable domain in full (rest from reference TRBV5-1 and TRBJ2-3): KAGVTQTPRYLIKTRGQQVTLSCSPISGHRSVSWYQQTPGQGLQFLFEYFSETQRNKGNFPGRFSGRQFSNSRSEMNVSTLELGDSALYLCASSLARGDTQYFGPGTRLTVL.